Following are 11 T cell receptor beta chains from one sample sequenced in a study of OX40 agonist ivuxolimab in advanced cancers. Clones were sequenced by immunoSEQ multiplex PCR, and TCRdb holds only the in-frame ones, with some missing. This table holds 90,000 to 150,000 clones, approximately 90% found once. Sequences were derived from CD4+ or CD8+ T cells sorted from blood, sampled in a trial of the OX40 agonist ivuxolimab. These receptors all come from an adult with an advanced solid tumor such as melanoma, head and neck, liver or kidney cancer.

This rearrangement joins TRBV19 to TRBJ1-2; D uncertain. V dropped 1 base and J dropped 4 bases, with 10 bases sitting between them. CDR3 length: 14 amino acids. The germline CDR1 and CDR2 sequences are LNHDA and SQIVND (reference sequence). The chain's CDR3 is CASSIAPPGYGYTF. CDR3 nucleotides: TGTGCCAGTAGTATAGCCCCTCCGGGCTATGGCTACACCTTC.

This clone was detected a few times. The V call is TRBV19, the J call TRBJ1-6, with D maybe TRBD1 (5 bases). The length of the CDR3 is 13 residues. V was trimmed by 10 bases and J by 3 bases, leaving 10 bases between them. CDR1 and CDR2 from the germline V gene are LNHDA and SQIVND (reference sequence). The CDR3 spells CATATVYNSPLHF. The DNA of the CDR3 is TGTGCCACTGCGACAGTCTATAATTCACCCCTCCACTTT.

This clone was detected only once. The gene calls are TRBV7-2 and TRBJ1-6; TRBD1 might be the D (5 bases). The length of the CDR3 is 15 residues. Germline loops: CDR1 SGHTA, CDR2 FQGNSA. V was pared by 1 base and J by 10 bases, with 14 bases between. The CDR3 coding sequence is TGTGCCAGCAGCTTAGGGGGAGGGGTCGGCTCACCCCTCCACTTT. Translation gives CASSLGGGVGSPLHF.

Here the CDR3 reads CASRWRTELFF. The CDR3 DNA reads as TGTGCCAGCAGGTGGAGGACCGAACTGTTTTTT. The chain is built from TRBV27 and TRBJ1-4, with D uncertain. There are 11 residues in the CDR3. Germline values: CDR1 MNHEY, CDR2 SMNVEV (reference sequence). The germline V and J ends were trimmed by 6 bases and 12 bases, with 11 bases remaining between them. Filled out from reference TRBV27 and TRBJ1-4, the complete variable domain reads EAQVTQNPRYLITVTGKKLTVTCSQNMNHEYMSWYRQDPGLGLRQIYYSMNVEVTDKGDVPEGYKVSRKEKRNFPLILESPSPNQTSLYFCASRWRTELFFGSGTQLSVL.

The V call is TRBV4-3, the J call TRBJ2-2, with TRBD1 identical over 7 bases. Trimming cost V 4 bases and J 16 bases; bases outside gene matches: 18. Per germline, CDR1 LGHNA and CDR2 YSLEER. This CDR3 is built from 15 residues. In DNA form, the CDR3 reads TGCGCCAGCAGCCTTGACAGGGTTTCGGGGCTTGAGAAGTTTTTT. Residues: CASSLDRVSGLEKFF.

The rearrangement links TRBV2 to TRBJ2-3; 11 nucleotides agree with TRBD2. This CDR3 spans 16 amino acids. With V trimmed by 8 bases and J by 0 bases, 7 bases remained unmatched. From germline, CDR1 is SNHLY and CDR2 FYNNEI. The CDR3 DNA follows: TGTGCCAGCCGCCTAGCGGGGGGCCTGAGCACAGATACGCAGTATTTT. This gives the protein CASRLAGGLSTDTQYF.

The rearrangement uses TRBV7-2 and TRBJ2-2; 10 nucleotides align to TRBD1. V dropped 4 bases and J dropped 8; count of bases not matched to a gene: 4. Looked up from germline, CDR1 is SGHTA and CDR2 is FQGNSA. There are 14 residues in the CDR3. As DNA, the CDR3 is TGTGCCAGCAGCTACGGGACAGGGGCTGGGGAGCTGTTTTTT. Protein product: CASSYGTGAGELFF.

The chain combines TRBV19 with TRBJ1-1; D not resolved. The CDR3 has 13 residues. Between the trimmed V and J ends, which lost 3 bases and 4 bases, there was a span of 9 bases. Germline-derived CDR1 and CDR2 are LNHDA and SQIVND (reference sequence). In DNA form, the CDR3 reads TGTGCCAGTAGTATTACGGCATTCACTGAAGCTTTCTTT. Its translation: CASSITAFTEAFF.

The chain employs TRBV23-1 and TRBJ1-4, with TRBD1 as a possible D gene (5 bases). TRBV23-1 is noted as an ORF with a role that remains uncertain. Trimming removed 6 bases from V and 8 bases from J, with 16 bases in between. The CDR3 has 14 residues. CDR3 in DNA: TGCGCCAGCAGAGTCAACTACAGGAGGGAAAAACTGTTTTTT. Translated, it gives CASRVNYRREKLFF.

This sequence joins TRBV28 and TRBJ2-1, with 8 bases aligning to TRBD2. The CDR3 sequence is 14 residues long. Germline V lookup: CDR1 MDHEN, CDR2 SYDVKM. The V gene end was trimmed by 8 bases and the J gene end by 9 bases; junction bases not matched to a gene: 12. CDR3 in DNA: TGTGCCAGCTCAGAATCCGGGGGGGCGGGTGAGCAGTTCTTC. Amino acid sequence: CASSESGGAGEQFF.

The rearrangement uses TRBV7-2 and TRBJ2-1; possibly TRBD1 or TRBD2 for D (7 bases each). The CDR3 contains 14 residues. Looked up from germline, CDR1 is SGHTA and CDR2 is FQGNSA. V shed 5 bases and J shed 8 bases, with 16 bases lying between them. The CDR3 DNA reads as TGTGCCAGCAGCCAGGGGGGGAAGGTTGATGAGCAGTTCTTC. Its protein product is CASSQGGKVDEQFF.